Listed below are T cell receptor beta chains from one sample, sequenced in a study of CD8+ T cells in alopecia areata. TCRdb's table, derived via immunoSEQ multiplex PCR, lists solely in-frame clones and lacks some. Of fewer than 200,000 clones listed, 58% are singletons. Specimen: CD8+ T cells sorted from blood, collected at week 24, from a patient treated with tofacitinib. These TCRs come from a human donor with alopecia areata. CDR3s include the opening cysteine and the closing phenylalanine or tryptophan. A D gene is named only where the DNA matches it firmly. Size is stated for part of the rows, as once, few or many counts, or as a class when the clone is expanded.

d_call: TRBD1
j_call: TRBJ1-4
v_call: TRBV9
clone_size: NA
cdr3_nt: TGTGCCAGCAGCCAAGGGACAGGGTGGGAAAAACTGTTTTTT
cdr3_aa: CASSQGTGWEKLFF

d_call: NA
j_call: TRBJ1-1
v_call: TRBV25-1
clone_size: few
cdr3_nt: TGTGCCAGCAGTGGGGGGACTGAAGCTTTCTTT
cdr3_aa: CASSGGTEAFF

d_call: TRBD2
j_call: TRBJ2-2
v_call: TRBV7-2
clone_size: NA
cdr3_nt: TGTGCCAGCAGCTTGGGGGGGACCGGGGAGCTGTTTTTT
cdr3_aa: CASSLGGTGELFF

d_call: NA
j_call: TRBJ1-1
v_call: TRBV6-1
clone_size: NA
cdr3_nt: TGTGCCAGCGTAAGCGGGGGCGTCACTGAAGCTTTCTTT
cdr3_aa: CASVSGGVTEAFF

d_call: NA
j_call: TRBJ2-3
v_call: TRBV11-2
clone_size: NA
cdr3_nt: TGTGCCAGCAGCCCTCTGGGCATGAGCACAGATACGCAGTATTTT
cdr3_aa: CASSPLGMSTDTQYF

d_call: TRBD2
j_call: TRBJ2-5
v_call: TRBV19
clone_size: NA
cdr3_nt: TGTGCCAGTAGTCGACTAGCGGTACCCTCGGAGACCCAGTACTTC
cdr3_aa: CASSRLAVPSETQYF

d_call: TRBD2
j_call: TRBJ2-1
v_call: TRBV19
clone_size: few
cdr3_nt: TGTGCCGCTGGAATAGCGGGGGGGCCGTACAATGAGCAGTTCTTC
cdr3_aa: CAAGIAGGPYNEQFF

d_call: NA
j_call: TRBJ1-5
v_call: TRBV5-1
clone_size: NA
cdr3_nt: TGCGCCAGCAGCTTGGATAGTGGCTTCAATCAGCCCCAGCATTTT
cdr3_aa: CASSLDSGFNQPQHF

d_call: NA
j_call: TRBJ2-1
v_call: TRBV2
clone_size: few
cdr3_nt: TGTGCCAGCAGTCGACTAGTCTCCTACAATGAGCAGTTCTTC
cdr3_aa: CASSRLVSYNEQFF

d_call: NA
j_call: TRBJ1-4
v_call: TRBV30
clone_size: NA
cdr3_nt: TGTGCCTGGAGTGTACAGGGTAGGGAAAAACTGTTTTTT
cdr3_aa: CAWSVQGREKLFF

d_call: NA
j_call: TRBJ2-7
v_call: TRBV19
clone_size: few
cdr3_nt: TGTGCCAGTAGTATAAAGGCGGGCTCCTACGAGCAGTACTTC
cdr3_aa: CASSIKAGSYEQYF

d_call: TRBD1
j_call: TRBJ1-1
v_call: TRBV10-3
clone_size: NA
cdr3_nt: TGTGCCATCAGGGGGACAGGGGCTATGAACACTGAAGCTTTCTTT
cdr3_aa: CAIRGTGAMNTEAFF

d_call: NA
j_call: TRBJ2-3
v_call: TRBV30
clone_size: NA
cdr3_nt: TGTGCCTCCCGCACGACAGATACGCAGTATTTT
cdr3_aa: CASRTTDTQYF

d_call: NA
j_call: TRBJ2-7
v_call: TRBV5-1
clone_size: NA
cdr3_nt: TGCGCCAGCAGCTTGAGAACTTCCTACGAGCAGTACTTC
cdr3_aa: CASSLRTSYEQYF

d_call: NA
j_call: TRBJ2-7
v_call: TRBV5-1
clone_size: few
cdr3_nt: TGCGCCAGCAGGGAAGGCTACGAGCAGTACTTC
cdr3_aa: CASREGYEQYF

d_call: NA
j_call: TRBJ1-4
v_call: TRBV30
clone_size: NA
cdr3_nt: TGTGCCTGGAGTGAAGCCGTGGTCGGTGAAAAACTGTTTTTT
cdr3_aa: CAWSEAVVGEKLFF

d_call: NA
j_call: TRBJ2-1
v_call: TRBV11-2
clone_size: NA
cdr3_nt: TGTGCCAGCAGGGTTAGGGATGAGCAGTTCTTC
cdr3_aa: CASRVRDEQFF

d_call: NA
j_call: TRBJ1-2
v_call: TRBV29-1
clone_size: few
cdr3_nt: TGCAGCGTCCTAACGGGGGTGTGGGGCTATGGCTACACCTTC
cdr3_aa: CSVLTGVWGYGYTF

d_call: TRBD2
j_call: TRBJ2-5
v_call: TRBV2
clone_size: NA
cdr3_nt: TGTGCCAGTGCAAGCGGGGGGGTTCGTGAGACCCAGTACTTC
cdr3_aa: CASASGGVRETQYF

d_call: TRBD1
j_call: TRBJ1-2
v_call: TRBV9
clone_size: NA
cdr3_nt: TGTGCCAGCAGCCCGGAGGACAGGCCCGCCTATGGCTACACCTTC
cdr3_aa: CASSPEDRPAYGYTF

d_call: NA
j_call: TRBJ2-1
v_call: TRBV27
clone_size: NA
cdr3_nt: TGTGCCAGCAGTTTAGGTTCGAATGAGCAGTTCTTC
cdr3_aa: CASSLGSNEQFF

d_call: TRBD1
j_call: TRBJ2-7
v_call: TRBV7-9
clone_size: NA
cdr3_nt: TGTGCCAGCAGCTTACCCCGGGACAGAAAGCTCACCTACGAGCAGTACTTC
cdr3_aa: CASSLPRDRKLTYEQYF

d_call: NA
j_call: TRBJ1-1
v_call: TRBV27
clone_size: NA
cdr3_nt: TGTGCCAGCAGCCGTGGAAGCCTGAACACTGAAGCTTTCTTT
cdr3_aa: CASSRGSLNTEAFF

d_call: TRBD2
j_call: TRBJ2-2
v_call: TRBV7-2
clone_size: few
cdr3_nt: TGTGCCCACGGGAGGGCCGGGGAGCTGTTTTTT
cdr3_aa: CAHGRAGELFF

d_call: NA
j_call: TRBJ2-7
v_call: TRBV10-3
clone_size: few
cdr3_nt: TGTGCCATCAGTGAGTCGCGGACAGCCAACTACGAGCAGTACTTC
cdr3_aa: CAISESRTANYEQYF

d_call: NA
j_call: TRBJ1-1
v_call: TRBV7-9
clone_size: few
cdr3_nt: TGTGCCAGCAGCTTGCAGGGGAACACTGAAGCTTTCTTT
cdr3_aa: CASSLQGNTEAFF

d_call: NA
j_call: TRBJ2-7
v_call: TRBV13
clone_size: NA
cdr3_nt: TGTGCCAGCAGCCCAGGGGTCCGACAGAGAGCCTACGAGCAGTACTTC
cdr3_aa: CASSPGVRQRAYEQYF

d_call: NA
j_call: TRBJ2-7
v_call: TRBV6-1
clone_size: once
cdr3_nt: TGTGCCAGCAGTGACGGAGGTTTGGCCTACGAGCAGTACTTC
cdr3_aa: CASSDGGLAYEQYF

d_call: NA
j_call: TRBJ2-1
v_call: TRBV27
clone_size: few
cdr3_nt: TGTGCCAGCAGTTTTATGGGGGGGGGCCGCCACAATGAGCAGTTCTTC
cdr3_aa: CASSFMGGGRHNEQFF

d_call: NA
j_call: TRBJ1-6
v_call: TRBV2
clone_size: NA
cdr3_nt: TGTGCCAGCAGTGAGGTGCACTATAATTCACCCCTCCACTTT
cdr3_aa: CASSEVHYNSPLHF

d_call: NA
j_call: TRBJ2-7
v_call: TRBV30
clone_size: few
cdr3_nt: TGTGCCTGGAGTGTAGTGGGGGACGAGCAGTACTTC
cdr3_aa: CAWSVVGDEQYF

d_call: TRBD1
j_call: TRBJ1-1
v_call: TRBV5-1
clone_size: NA
cdr3_nt: TGCGCCAGCAGCGCAGGGGGCATGAACACTGAAGCTTTCTTT
cdr3_aa: CASSAGGMNTEAFF

d_call: TRBD2
j_call: TRBJ2-3
v_call: TRBV29-1
clone_size: NA
cdr3_nt: TGCAGCGAGGGACTAGCGACAGATACGCAGTATTTT
cdr3_aa: CSEGLATDTQYF

d_call: NA
j_call: TRBJ2-7
v_call: TRBV29-1
clone_size: few
cdr3_nt: TGCAGCGTTGGACAGCGAGATTTGTACGAGCAGTACTTC
cdr3_aa: CSVGQRDLYEQYF

d_call: NA
j_call: TRBJ1-1
v_call: TRBV27
clone_size: NA
cdr3_nt: TGTGCCAGCAGTTTCTTAGCGAACACTGAAGCTTTCTTT
cdr3_aa: CASSFLANTEAFF

d_call: NA
j_call: TRBJ2-7
v_call: TRBV5-1
clone_size: NA
cdr3_nt: TGCGCCAGCAGTCCGGACCCAGTGAACGAGCAGTACTTC
cdr3_aa: CASSPDPVNEQYF

d_call: NA
j_call: TRBJ2-5
v_call: TRBV2
clone_size: NA
cdr3_nt: TGTGCCATCACAGAGTTTCAAGAGACCCAGTACTTC
cdr3_aa: CAITEFQETQYF

d_call: NA
j_call: TRBJ2-1
v_call: TRBV18
clone_size: NA
cdr3_nt: TGTGCCAGCTCGGACCGGGACGGGGGCTACAATGAGCAGTTCTTC
cdr3_aa: CASSDRDGGYNEQFF

d_call: NA
j_call: TRBJ2-3
v_call: TRBV7-9
clone_size: few
cdr3_nt: TGTGCCAGCAGCTTACACAGCACAGATACGCAGTATTTT
cdr3_aa: CASSLHSTDTQYF

d_call: TRBD2
j_call: TRBJ2-1
v_call: TRBV5-6
clone_size: NA
cdr3_nt: TGTGCCAGCAGCCCCTGGACGGGGGGGAACTACAATGAGCAGTTCTTC
cdr3_aa: CASSPWTGGNYNEQFF

d_call: TRBD2
j_call: TRBJ2-2
v_call: TRBV4-1
clone_size: NA
cdr3_nt: TGCGCCAGCAGCCAAACTAGCGTGGGCACCGGGGAGCTGTTTTTT
cdr3_aa: CASSQTSVGTGELFF